These 26 T cell receptor beta chains were sequenced from one sample in a study of cytomegalovirus exposure and HLA in healthy donors. The PCR ran on 60 Vbeta and 13 Jbeta primers. Data came from immunoSEQ multiplex PCR; TCRdb stores just in-frame clones and leaves some out. The table lists 100,000 to 150,000 clones, 75% to 85% of them singletons. Sequencing was done on a sample of PBMCs. These receptors originate from a woman between 50 and 59 years old in good health and CMV-seropositive.

This chain links TRBV5-5 with TRBJ1-4; tentatively, D is TRBD1 (6 bases). The germline gives CDR1 SGHKS, CDR2 YYEKEE (reference sequence). The CDR3 consists of 16 residues. Between the trimmed V and J ends, which lost 0 bases and 2 bases, there was a span of 11 bases. Written as DNA, the CDR3 is TGTGCCAGCAGCTTGGTGGGGGGGCTTACTAATGAAAAACTGTTTTTT. It encodes CASSLVGGLTNEKLFF.

V is TRBV7-6 and J is TRBJ1-2, with D perhaps TRBD1 (5 bases). The length of the CDR3 is 14 residues. The V end lost 0 bases, the J end lost 4 bases, and 9 bases lay between the germline ends. Looked up from germline, CDR1 is SGHVS and CDR2 is FNYEAQ. Here the CDR3 DNA reads TGTGCCAGCAGCTTAGCGCAGGGCCCCTATGGCTACACCTTC. It is translated as CASSLAQGPYGYTF.

The CDR3 protein is CASSQEWITSGRIYEQYF. The CDR3 nucleotides are TGCGCCAGCAGCCAAGAATGGATTACTAGCGGGAGAATCTACGAGCAGTACTTC. The chain couples TRBV4-3 to TRBJ2-7; 11 nucleotides line up with TRBD2. The CDR3 consists of 18 residues. Germline CDR1 LGHNA, CDR2 YSLEER. V dropped 0 bases and J dropped 3; count of bases not matched to a gene: 10.

The CDR3 loop is CASSEWGTAQETQYF. The DNA for the CDR3 is TGTGCCAGCAGTGAATGGGGGACAGCGCAAGAGACCCAGTACTTC. The rearrangement joins TRBV6-1 to TRBJ2-5; 7 bases are shared with TRBD1. The V gene end was trimmed by 2 bases and the J gene end by 2 bases; junction bases not matched to a gene: 5. Germline CDR1 MNHNS, CDR2 SASEGT. CDR3 length: 15 amino acids.

This chain connects TRBV7-2 to TRBJ2-1; TRBD2 matches at 12 bases. Germline loops: CDR1 SGHTA, CDR2 FQGNSA. Unmatched junction bases numbered 9, after V lost 0 bases and J lost 0 bases. CDR3 length equals 20 residues. As DNA, the CDR3 is TGTGCCAGCAGCTTAGCGTTTTACCGGACTAGCGGGATCTCCTACAATGAGCAGTTCTTC. Translating gives CASSLAFYRTSGISYNEQFF.

This chain joins TRBV18 and TRBJ2-1, with 15 bases matching TRBD2. Looked up from germline, CDR1 is KGHSH and CDR2 is LQKENI. With 2 bases clipped from V and 3 bases from J, the junction kept 5 bases outside the gene matches. The CDR3 contains 18 residues. The DNA of the CDR3 is TGTGCCAGCTCACCAACCGGGACTAGCGGGGGGAACTACAATGAGCAGTTCTTC. Its protein product is CASSPTGTSGGNYNEQFF.

The chain uses TRBV10-3 and TRBJ1-1, with 7 bases fitting TRBD1. V was pared by 2 bases and J by 3 bases, with 12 bases of the junction left unmatched. The V gene's germline CDR1 is ENHRY and CDR2 SYGVKD. The CDR3 has 17 amino acids. CDR3 in DNA: TGTGCCATCAGTGAGCCCAAGGCAGGGACAGTGTACACTGAAGCTTTCTTT. Its translation is CAISEPKAGTVYTEAFF.

The gene calls are TRBV5-1 and TRBJ2-7; D gene uncertain. The CDR3 extends over 14 amino acids. Trimming removed 1 base at V and 3 bases at J, with 11 bases between. The germline CDR1 and CDR2 sequences are SGHRS and YFSETQ. DNA of the CDR3: TGCGCCAGCAGCTTGCGGCAGGCCAACTACGAGCAGTACTTC. It encodes CASSLRQANYEQYF.

The V gene is TRBV7-3, the J gene TRBJ2-2, with 7 bases identical to TRBD1. Looked up from germline, CDR1 is SGHTA and CDR2 is FQGTGA. The V and J ends lost 5 bases and 6 bases, in that order; junction bases with no gene match: 6. CDR3 length equals 14 residues. The CDR3 DNA sequence: TGTGCCAGCAGCCGTGACGACAGGGCCGGGGAGCTGTTTTTT. Translating it yields CASSRDDRAGELFF.

V is TRBV4-3 and J is TRBJ2-2; possibly TRBD2 for D (5 bases). Between the trimmed V and J ends, which lost 1 base and 6 bases, there was a span of 12 bases. This CDR3 has 15 amino acids. Germline CDR1 and CDR2: LGHNA and YSLEER. Here the CDR3 reads CASSQGTGMAGELFF. The CDR3 nucleotides are TGCGCCAGCAGCCAAGGGACGGGGATGGCCGGGGAGCTGTTTTTT.

This chain joins TRBV10-2 and TRBJ2-1; 10 bases map to TRBD2. V trimming: 10 bases; J trimming: 4 bases; junction bases outside the gene matches: 10. The V gene's germline CDR1 is WSHSY and CDR2 SAAADI. The CDR3 spans 15 residues. This CDR3 is CATTLAGEGYNEQFF. CDR3 sequence (DNA): TGCGCCACCACTCTAGCGGGAGAGGGTTACAATGAGCAGTTCTTC.

V is TRBV4-1 and J is TRBJ2-7; weak D call: TRBD1 (6 bases). The CDR3 extends over 13 amino acids. Trimming shortened V by 0 bases and J by 7 bases, and 10 bases separated the two germline ends. Germline CDR1 is MGHRA and CDR2 is YSYEKL. The DNA for the CDR3 is TGCGCCAGCAGCCAAGATGCAGGGGATGAGCAGTACTTC. Translation gives CASSQDAGDEQYF.

A few counts support this clone. The rearrangement links TRBV10-3 to TRBJ1-2; D may be TRBD1 (5 bases). This CDR3 region has 12 residues. From germline, CDR1 is ENHRY and CDR2 SYGVKD. Trimming left V 4 bases short and J 4 bases short, with 7 bases between. Here the CDR3 DNA reads TGTGCCATCAGTGGACAGCCCTATGGCTACACCTTC. Translating it yields CAISGQPYGYTF.

DNA of the CDR3: TGCGCCAGCAGCTTACTAGCGGGGACTTCCTACGAGCAGTACTTC. Translated: CASSLLAGTSYEQYF. The chain combines TRBV4-3 with TRBJ2-7; 10 bases are a match to TRBD2. The CDR3 is 15 residues long. The germline V gene has CDR1 LGHNA and CDR2 YSLEER. V gave up 5 bases and J gave up 1 base; unmatched junction bases: 5.

The chain links TRBV11-2 to TRBJ1-2, with a possible D match to TRBD1 (6 bases). The CDR3 is 14 residues long. V was shortened by 1 base and J by 5 bases, with 11 bases between the two germline ends. Germline V gene data show CDR1 as SGHAT and CDR2 as FQNNGV. The CDR3 DNA sequence: TGTGCCAGCAGCTTAGGGGGGACACGATATGGCTACACCTTC. This sequence encodes CASSLGGTRYGYTF.

The chain combines TRBV5-4 with TRBJ1-2; D is possibly TRBD1 (6 bases). The ends were cut back, 0 bases at V and 12 bases at J, with 15 bases in the middle. Germline V gene sequence: CDR1 SGHNT, CDR2 YYREEE (reference sequence). This CDR3 has 13 amino acids. The CDR3 sequence is CASSLEGGGGDTF. DNA of the CDR3: TGTGCCAGCAGCTTGGAAGGGGGGGGCGGCGACACCTTC.

V and J are TRBV7-2 and TRBJ2-1, with D possibly TRBD2 on 6 matching bases. Trimming removed 7 bases from V and 8 bases from J, with 21 bases in between. The V gene's germline CDR1 is SGHTA and CDR2 FQGNSA. The CDR3 length is 15 residues. DNA of the CDR3: TGTGCCAGCAACCCTCGTGGCGGGACGTGGGATGAGCAGTTCTTC. Encoded protein: CASNPRGGTWDEQFF.

The chain is built from TRBV6-1 and TRBJ2-2; a possible D gene is TRBD2 (6 bases). Germline CDR1 is MNHNS and CDR2 is SASEGT. CDR3 size: 15 residues. V shed 6 bases and J shed 4 bases, with 15 bases lying between them. The CDR3 region has the DNA TGTGCCAGCAGCCTCTCCGGGAGCGGCACCGGGGAGCTGTTTTTT. Protein sequence: CASSLSGSGTGELFF.

The rearrangement uses TRBV14 and TRBJ2-1; 8 bases are shared with TRBD1. The V gene end was trimmed by 4 bases and the J gene end by 4 bases; junction bases not matched to a gene: 9. The CDR3 totals 16 residues. Germline CDR1 SGHDN, CDR2 FVKESK. This chain's CDR3 is CASSLARDRSYNEQFF. CDR3 DNA sequence: TGTGCCAGCAGCCTCGCAAGGGACAGGAGTTACAATGAGCAGTTCTTC.

The chain employs TRBV5-1 and TRBJ2-5; TRBD1 agrees at 9 bases. This CDR3 has 15 amino acids. V dropped 0 bases and J dropped 5; count of bases not matched to a gene: 5. CDR1 is SGHRS and CDR2 is YFSETQ in the germline V gene. The CDR3 nucleotides read TGCGCCAGCAGCTTGGGGACAGGGACAGGGGAGACCCAGTACTTC. Translating gives CASSLGTGTGETQYF.

This chain uses TRBV4-1 with TRBJ2-2, with 9 nucleotides matching TRBD2. Germline V gene sequence: CDR1 MGHRA, CDR2 YSYEKL. The CDR3 sequence is 17 residues long. V shed 2 bases and J 2 bases; nucleotides not matched to a gene: 6. CDR3 sequence reads: CASSQYSTSGNTGELFF. The CDR3 DNA is TGCGCCAGCAGCCAATACTCGACTAGCGGAAACACCGGGGAGCTGTTTTTT.

J is TRBJ2-1 and V is TRBV7-2; 7 nucleotides match TRBD1. This CDR3 spans 19 amino acids. V lost 4 bases to trimming and J lost 0 bases; unmatched junction nucleotides: 15. Looked up from germline, CDR1 is SGHTA and CDR2 is FQGNSA. CDR3 in amino acids: CASSSGQTHRKSSYNEQFF. The CDR3 DNA reads as TGTGCCAGCAGCTCGGGACAGACCCACCGAAAGAGCTCCTACAATGAGCAGTTCTTC.

The CDR3 region is CAIRGGRGVSGANVLTF. In DNA, the CDR3 is TGTGCCATCAGGGGCGGACGGGGAGTCTCTGGGGCCAACGTCCTGACTTTC. The chain uses TRBV10-3 and TRBJ2-6, with D possibly TRBD2 on 5 matching bases. The V gene lost 6 bases and the J gene lost 0 bases, with 15 bases spanning the gap. The CDR3 spans 17 residues. Per germline, CDR1 ENHRY and CDR2 SYGVKD.

This clone has just one count. This chain joins TRBV5-1 and TRBJ2-1; the match to TRBD2 covers 12 bases. The germline CDR1 and CDR2 sequences are SGHRS and YFSETQ. V lost 6 bases to trimming and J lost 9 bases; unmatched junction nucleotides: 10. The CDR3 covers 15 residues. DNA for the CDR3: TGCGCCAGCACCTCTCCGACTAGCGGGGGCCGTGAGCAGTTCTTC. Translation gives CASTSPTSGGREQFF.

The J gene is TRBJ1-6, the V gene TRBV19; D is ambiguous. The CDR3 sequence is 15 residues long. Germline V gene data show CDR1 as LNHDA and CDR2 as SQIVND (reference sequence). V gave up 5 bases and J gave up 8 bases, with 16 bases separating them. The CDR3 loop reads CASSAQRARDSPLHF. DNA of the CDR3: TGTGCCAGTAGTGCACAGAGGGCGAGGGATTCACCCCTCCACTTT.

This clone was seen only a few times. The chain has TRBV6-6 and TRBJ2-1; possible D gene TRBD2, 5 bases. This CDR3 has 16 residues. Germline V lookup: CDR1 MNHNY, CDR2 SVGAGI (reference sequence). Deletions cut 1 base from V and 6 bases from J, with 16 bases between. This chain's CDR3 is CASSYWLAVMGNEQFF. The CDR3, as DNA: TGTGCCAGCAGTTACTGGCTAGCCGTCATGGGCAATGAGCAGTTCTTC.